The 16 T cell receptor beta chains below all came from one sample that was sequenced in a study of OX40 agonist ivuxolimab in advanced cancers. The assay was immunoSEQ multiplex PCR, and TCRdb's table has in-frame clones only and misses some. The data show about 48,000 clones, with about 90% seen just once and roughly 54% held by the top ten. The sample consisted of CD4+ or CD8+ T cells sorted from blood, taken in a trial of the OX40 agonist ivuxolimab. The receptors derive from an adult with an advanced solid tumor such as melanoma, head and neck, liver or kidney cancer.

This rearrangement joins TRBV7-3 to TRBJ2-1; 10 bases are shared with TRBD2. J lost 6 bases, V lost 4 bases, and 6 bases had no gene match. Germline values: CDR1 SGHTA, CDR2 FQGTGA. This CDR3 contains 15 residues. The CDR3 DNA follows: TGTGCCAGCAGCTCTAGCGGGGGTATAGGCAATGAGCAGTTCTTC. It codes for CASSSSGGIGNEQFF.

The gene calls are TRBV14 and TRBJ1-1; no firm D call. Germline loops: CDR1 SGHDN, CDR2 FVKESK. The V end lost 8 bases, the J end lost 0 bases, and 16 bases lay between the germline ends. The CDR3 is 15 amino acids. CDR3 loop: CASSGSRRMNTEAFF. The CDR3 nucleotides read TGTGCCAGCTCCGGTTCTAGACGAATGAACACTGAAGCTTTCTTT.

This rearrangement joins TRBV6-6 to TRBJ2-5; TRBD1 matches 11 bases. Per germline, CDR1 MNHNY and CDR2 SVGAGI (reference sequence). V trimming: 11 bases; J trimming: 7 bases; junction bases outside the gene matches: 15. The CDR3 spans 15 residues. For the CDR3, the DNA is TGTGCCGCAGGGGCTGGGACAGGGGGGTGGGGGACCCAGTACTTC. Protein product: CAAGAGTGGWGTQYF.

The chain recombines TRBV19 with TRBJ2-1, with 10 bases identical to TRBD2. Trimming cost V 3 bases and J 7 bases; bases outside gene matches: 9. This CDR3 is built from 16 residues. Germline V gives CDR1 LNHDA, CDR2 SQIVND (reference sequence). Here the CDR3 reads CASSMRGTSAVNEQFF. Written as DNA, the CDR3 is TGTGCCAGTAGTATGAGGGGGACTAGCGCCGTTAATGAGCAGTTCTTC.

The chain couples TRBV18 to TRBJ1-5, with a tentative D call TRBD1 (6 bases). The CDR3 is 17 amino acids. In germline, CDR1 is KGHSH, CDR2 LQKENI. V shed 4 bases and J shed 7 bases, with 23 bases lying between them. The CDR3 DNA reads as TGTGCCAGCTCACAAACTTTGGCAGGAGGGGGGAGGCAGCCCCAGCATTTT. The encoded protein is CASSQTLAGGGRQPQHF.

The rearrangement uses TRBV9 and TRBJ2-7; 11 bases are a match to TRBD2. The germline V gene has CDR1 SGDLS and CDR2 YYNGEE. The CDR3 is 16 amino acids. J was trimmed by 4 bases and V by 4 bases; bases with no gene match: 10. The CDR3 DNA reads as TGTGCCAGCAGCCCCCAAGGGGGACTAGCGGCTTACGAGCAGTACTTC. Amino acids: CASSPQGGLAAYEQYF.

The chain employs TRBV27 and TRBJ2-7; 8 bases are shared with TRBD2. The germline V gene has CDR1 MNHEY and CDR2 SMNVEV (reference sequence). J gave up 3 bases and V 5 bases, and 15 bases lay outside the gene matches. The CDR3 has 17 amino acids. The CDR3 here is CASSSRGGGIGLYEQYF. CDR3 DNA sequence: TGTGCCAGCAGTAGCCGGGGGGGAGGGATAGGCCTCTACGAGCAGTACTTC.

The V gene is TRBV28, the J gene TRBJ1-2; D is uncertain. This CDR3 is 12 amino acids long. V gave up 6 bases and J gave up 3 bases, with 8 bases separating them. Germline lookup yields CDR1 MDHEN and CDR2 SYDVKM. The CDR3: CASRGRHYGYTF. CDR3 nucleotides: TGTGCCAGCAGAGGTCGGCACTATGGCTACACCTTC.

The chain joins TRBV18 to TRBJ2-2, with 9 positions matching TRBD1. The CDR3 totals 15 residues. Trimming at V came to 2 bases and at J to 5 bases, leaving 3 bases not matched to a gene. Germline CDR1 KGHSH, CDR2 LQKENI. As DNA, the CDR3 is TGTGCCAGCTCACCATATGGACAGGGGACCGGGGAGCTGTTTTTT. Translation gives CASSPYGQGTGELFF.

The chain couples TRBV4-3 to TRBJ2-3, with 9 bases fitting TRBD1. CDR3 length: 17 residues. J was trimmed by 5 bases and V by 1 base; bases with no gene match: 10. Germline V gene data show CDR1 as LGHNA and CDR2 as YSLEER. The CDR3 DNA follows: TGCGCCAGCAGCCAAGGGGACAGGGTGGTCCAGGGAGATACGCAGTATTTT. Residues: CASSQGDRVVQGDTQYF.

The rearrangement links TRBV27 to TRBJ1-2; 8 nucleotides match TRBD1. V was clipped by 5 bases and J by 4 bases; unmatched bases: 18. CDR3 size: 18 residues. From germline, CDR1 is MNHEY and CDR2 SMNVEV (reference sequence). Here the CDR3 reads CASSQENRGRSRVYGYTF. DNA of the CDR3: TGTGCCAGCAGTCAAGAGAACAGGGGGAGGTCGAGGGTCTATGGCTACACCTTC.

CDR3 nucleotide sequence: TGCGCCAGCAGCGGAGAGCGGGGGGGCACCACAGATACGCAGTATTTT. Its translation: CASSGERGGTTDTQYF. The V and J genes are TRBV5-1 and TRBJ2-3; the match to TRBD2 covers 10 bases. The ends lost 4 bases at V and 2 bases at J; junction bases unmatched: 7. Germline values: CDR1 SGHRS, CDR2 YFSETQ. The CDR3 runs 16 residues.

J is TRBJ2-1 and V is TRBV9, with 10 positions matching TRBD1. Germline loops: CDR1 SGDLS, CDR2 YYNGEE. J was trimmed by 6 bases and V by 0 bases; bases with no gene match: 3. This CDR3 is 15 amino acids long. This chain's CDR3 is CASSVGGQGVNEQFF. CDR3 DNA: TGTGCCAGCAGCGTAGGAGGACAGGGGGTCAATGAGCAGTTCTTC.

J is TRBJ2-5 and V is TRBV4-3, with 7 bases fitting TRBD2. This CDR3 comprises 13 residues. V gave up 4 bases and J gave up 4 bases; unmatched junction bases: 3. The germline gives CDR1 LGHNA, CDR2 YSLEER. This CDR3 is CASSRGRGETQYF. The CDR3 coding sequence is TGCGCCAGCAGCCGAGGGAGGGGAGAGACCCAGTACTTC.

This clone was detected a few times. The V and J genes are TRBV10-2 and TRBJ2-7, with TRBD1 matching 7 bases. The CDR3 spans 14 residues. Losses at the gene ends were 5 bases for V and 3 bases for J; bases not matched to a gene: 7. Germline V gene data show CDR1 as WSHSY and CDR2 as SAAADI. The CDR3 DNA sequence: TGCGCCAGCAGTAACAGGGGATGGGTCTACGAGCAGTACTTC. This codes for CASSNRGWVYEQYF.

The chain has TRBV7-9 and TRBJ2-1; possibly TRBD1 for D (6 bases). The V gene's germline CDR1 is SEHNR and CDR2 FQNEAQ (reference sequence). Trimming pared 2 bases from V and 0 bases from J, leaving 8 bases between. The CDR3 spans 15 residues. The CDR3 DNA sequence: TGTGCCAGCAGCTTAAGGGGGAGCTCCTACAATGAGCAGTTCTTC. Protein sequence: CASSLRGSSYNEQFF.